These T cell receptor beta chains were read from a single sample in a study of blood T cell repertoires in COVID-19. Generated by immunoSEQ multiplex PCR, the TCRdb table keeps only in-frame clones and is missing some. The sample records approximately 110,000 clones, around 85% being singletons. The specimen was peripheral blood. All receptors derive from a woman older than 75 with COVID-19, enrolled during active disease. CDR3s leave out the opening cysteine and the closing phenylalanine or tryptophan. The order of the fields is D gene, V gene, J gene, CDR3 protein. D genes are given only for firm matches.

TRBD2	TRBV24-1	TRBJ2-1	ATSGTSGRVNNEQF
-	TRBV6-6	TRBJ2-7	ASSYSDRYEQY
TRBD1	TRBV28	TRBJ1-1	ASSRGTGIRAF
TRBD1	TRBV28	TRBJ2-3	ASSPTGGLTDTQY
-	TRBV7-2	TRBJ1-5	ASSLDRGNSQPQH
TRBD2	TRBV27	TRBJ2-5	ASSLLSSGQETQY
TRBD1	TRBV6-2/TRBV6-3	TRBJ1-1	ASSKDRAEAF
TRBD1	TRBV28	TRBJ2-1	ASRTSGTGFNEQF
TRBD1	TRBV5-1	TRBJ2-1	ASSPGTGRYNEQF
TRBD1	TRBV28	TRBJ2-7	ASTRSGQGYEQY
TRBD2	TRBV19	TRBJ2-5	ASSPKASGSQETQY
-	TRBV15	TRBJ2-2	ATSRDSTGRNGELF
TRBD1	TRBV27	TRBJ2-3	ASSPNRDRDTDTQY
-	TRBV7-8	TRBJ2-2	ASSLEGGGTGELF
-	TRBV28	TRBJ2-7	ASSLLEGSYEQY
-	TRBV9	TRBJ1-5	ASSVAAGGNQPQH
-	TRBV28	TRBJ2-7	ASRTPPYEQY
TRBD2	TRBV28	TRBJ2-1	ASSLGVASGYNEQF
TRBD2	TRBV27	TRBJ2-5	ASSFTLAGVETQY
-	TRBV19	TRBJ1-5	ASSIATGYSNQPQH
TRBD1	TRBV9	TRBJ1-4	ASSGAGTANTNEKLF
TRBD2	TRBV5-1	TRBJ2-3	ASSLRTSGVTDTQY
-	TRBV5-6	TRBJ1-4	ASSLQETEKLF
-	TRBV6-5	TRBJ1-3	ASRWTVGDTIY
-	TRBV23-1	TRBJ2-5	ASRKEPPRVGETQY
-	TRBV7-2	TRBJ2-5	ASSLVGAVETQY
-	TRBV7-3	TRBJ2-2	ASSFSPLVGELF
TRBD2	TRBV9	TRBJ2-2	ASSTGTSGNTGELF
TRBD1	TRBV2	TRBJ1-5	ASGTGNYQPQH
TRBD2	TRBV3-1/TRBV3-2	TRBJ2-7	ASTATSSLNEQY
TRBD1	TRBV2	TRBJ1-3	ASRRHDRVGNTIY
-	TRBV6-5	TRBJ2-7	ASSYGRGGTYEQY
-	TRBV18	TRBJ2-7	ASSPFRAVGYEQY
-	TRBV10-3	TRBJ2-2	AIAFGGTGELF
TRBD2	TRBV19	TRBJ2-1	ASRKDVAGNAVQF
TRBD2	TRBV5-4	TRBJ2-1	ASSLEAGGPNEQF
-	TRBV24-1	TRBJ2-1	ATSKQDRTYNEQF
TRBD1	TRBV7-9	TRBJ1-2	ASSTELGTDYGYT
TRBD1	TRBV28	TRBJ1-2	ASRTGQGTYT
-	TRBV4-3	TRBJ2-3	ASSQDLGGSTDTQY
-	TRBV7-2	TRBJ2-7	ASSLNPGASYEQY
-	TRBV15	TRBJ1-5	ATDKGGSSNQPQH
TRBD2	TRBV5-4	TRBJ2-7	ASSFPTLAGVNEQY
TRBD2	TRBV11-2	TRBJ2-1	ASSLGGNYEQF
-	TRBV29-1	TRBJ2-7	SVTTDSYEQY
TRBD2	TRBV6-4	TRBJ2-1	ASALYAGTSSYNEQF
-	TRBV20-1	TRBJ1-2	SASAENGYT
TRBD2	TRBV7-2	TRBJ2-3	ASSFKPGGGRDTQY
TRBD1	TRBV9	TRBJ2-7	ASSGPGQGATEQY
-	TRBV9	TRBJ2-5	ASSGRDYQETQY
-	TRBV7-9	TRBJ1-6	ASSYYSGGPNSPLH
-	TRBV6-5	TRBJ2-7	ASSYSAGLEEQY